Below, 20 T cell receptor beta chains from the same sample are listed, as sequenced in a study of stem cell transplantation in POMP-related autoinflammatory disease. TCRdb's copy holds only in-frame clones and misses some; the assay was immunoSEQ multiplex PCR. The sample records tens of thousands of clones, 82% being singletons. This specimen was CD4+ T cells from PBMCs, taken before stem cell transplantation. Receptors originate from a human donor with POMP-related autoinflammation and immune dysregulation (PRAID).

The rearrangement joins TRBV29-1 to TRBJ1-2; TRBD1 agrees at 8 bases. Germline assignment: CDR1 SQVTM and CDR2 ANQGSEA. CDR3 length equals 10 residues. The CDR3 spells CGGQGNGYTF. The CDR3 DNA follows: TGCGGAGGACAGGGCAATGGCTACACCTTC.

V is TRBV7-9 and J is TRBJ2-1; 14 positions match TRBD2. CDR3 length: 16 amino acids. From germline, CDR1 is SEHNR and CDR2 FQNEAQ (reference sequence). J was trimmed by 7 bases and V by 5 bases; bases with no gene match: 7. Here the CDR3 reads CASSPPGLAGENEQFF. CDR3 coding DNA: TGTGCCAGCAGCCCTCCGGGACTAGCGGGAGAGAATGAGCAGTTCTTC.

This chain connects TRBV20-1 to TRBJ2-7; D is unclear. Germline CDR1 and CDR2: DFQATT and SNEGSKA (reference sequence). This CDR3 spans 11 amino acids. V was cut by 8 bases and J by 0 bases, with 8 bases left in between. The CDR3 sequence is CSILYSYEQYF. In DNA, the CDR3 is TGCAGTATCCTTTACTCCTACGAGCAGTACTTC.

The rearrangement joins TRBV5-1 to TRBJ2-7; D might be TRBD2 (5 bases). The CDR3 loop spans 15 amino acids. Germline V gene lookup returns CDR1 SGHRS and CDR2 YFSETQ. V lost 4 bases, J lost 4 bases, and 18 bases lay in between. The CDR3 here is CASSPLGGGRYEQYF. The CDR3 DNA is TGCGCCAGCAGCCCCCTGGGTGGCGGGCGATACGAGCAGTACTTC.

The chain links TRBV25-1 to TRBJ2-2; TRBD2 aligns across 9 bases. J gave up 5 bases and V 6 bases, and 7 bases lay outside the gene matches. The CDR3 contains 15 residues. Germline V gene lookup returns CDR1 MGHDK and CDR2 SYGVNS. Here the CDR3 DNA reads TGTGCCAGCAGAGGGGGACTAGCAGAGACCGGGGAGCTGTTTTTT. It specifies CASRGGLAETGELFF.

The chain carries TRBV30 and TRBJ1-5; possible D gene TRBD1, 6 bases. The CDR3 covers 16 residues. In germline, CDR1 is GTSNPN, CDR2 SVGIG (reference sequence). V was clipped by 0 bases and J by 6 bases, with 18 bases between them. The CDR3 sequence is CAWSVRGDRRGQPQHF. CDR3 nucleotides: TGTGCCTGGAGTGTTAGAGGAGACAGGCGGGGTCAGCCCCAGCATTTT.

V and J are TRBV18 and TRBJ2-7; 9 bases align to TRBD1. Germline CDR1 reads KGHSH; CDR2 reads LQKENI. Losses at the gene ends were 0 bases for V and 6 bases for J; bases not matched to a gene: 6. The CDR3 extends over 15 amino acids. The CDR3 sequence: CASSPPWTGAVEQYF. In DNA, the CDR3 is TGTGCCAGCTCACCACCGTGGACAGGGGCCGTCGAGCAGTACTTC.

This clone showed up just once. This sequence joins TRBV7-2 and TRBJ2-1, with 10 bases lining up with TRBD2. CDR1 and CDR2 (germline): SGHTA, FQGNSA. With V trimmed by 5 bases and J by 4 bases, 8 bases remained unmatched. CDR3 size: 16 residues. The chain's CDR3 is CASSTRLAGIYNEQFF. CDR3 in DNA: TGTGCCAGCAGCACCCGACTAGCGGGTATTTACAATGAGCAGTTCTTC.

V gene TRBV2 combines with J gene TRBJ1-1; D is perhaps TRBD1 (5 bases). Trimming removed 8 bases at V and 1 base at J, with 8 bases between. CDR1 is SNHLY, CDR2 FYNNEI, per germline. This CDR3 contains 12 residues. CDR3 nucleotide sequence: TGTGCCAGCGGCGGACAGAACACTGAAGCTTTCTTT. Its protein product is CASGGQNTEAFF.

The chain links TRBV5-8 to TRBJ2-2; D gene uncertain. The CDR3 runs 14 residues. Deletions cut 4 bases from V and 4 bases from J, with 11 bases between. Germline V gene sequence: CDR1 SGHTS, CDR2 YDEGEE. The CDR3 DNA reads as TGTGCCAGCAGCGTACGACGGCCCACCGGGGAGCTGTTTTTT. Amino acids: CASSVRRPTGELFF.

This clone was counted a single time. The chain is built from TRBV15 and TRBJ1-1; D possibly corresponds to TRBD1 (5 bases). This CDR3 contains 19 residues. V was trimmed by 0 bases and J by 5 bases, leaving 25 bases between them. Germline-derived CDR1 and CDR2 are LNHNV and YYDKDF (reference sequence). CDR3 DNA sequence: TGTGCCACCAGCAGAGATAGGGGACGAGGAAGGCACGAGGGAACTGAAGCTTTCTTT. It codes for CATSRDRGRGRHEGTEAFF.

This chain uses TRBV27 with TRBJ2-7; D gene uncertain. Deletions cut 2 bases from V and 4 bases from J, with 15 bases between. Germline lookup yields CDR1 MNHEY and CDR2 SMNVEV (reference sequence). The CDR3 sequence is 15 residues long. CDR3 loop: CASSLGPIMGYEQYF. The CDR3 nucleotides are TGTGCCAGCAGTTTAGGGCCTATTATGGGGTACGAGCAGTACTTC.

V usage is TRBV27 and J usage is TRBJ2-3; D might be TRBD2 (6 bases). This CDR3 contains 14 residues. V was clipped by 4 bases and J by 6 bases, with 14 bases between them. Germline loops: CDR1 MNHEY, CDR2 SMNVEV (reference sequence). The CDR3 is CASSSNPLADTQYF. The CDR3 DNA sequence: TGTGCCAGCAGTTCTAATCCACTAGCCGATACGCAGTATTTT.

This clone has a single count. J is TRBJ2-3 and V is TRBV6-1; no definite D call. This CDR3 spans 12 amino acids. Germline V gene data show CDR1 as MNHNS and CDR2 as SASEGT. V dropped 1 base and J dropped 8 bases, with 7 bases sitting between them. The CDR3 DNA is TGTGCCAGCAGTGAAGTGAAAAGTACGCAGTATTTT. It encodes CASSEVKSTQYF.

The CDR3 coding sequence is TGCGCCAGCAGCTTACCGACAGGGGGCACGGACACCGGGGAGCTGTTTTTT. It specifies CASSLPTGGTDTGELFF. The chain links TRBV5-1 to TRBJ2-2; 10 bases match TRBD1. V lost 2 bases, J lost 3 bases, and 7 bases stayed unmatched. There are 17 residues in the CDR3. Germline lookup yields CDR1 SGHRS and CDR2 YFSETQ.

The J gene is TRBJ1-4, the V gene TRBV2, with D unclear. Trimming took 10 bases from V and 6 from J, leaving 9 bases between them. The CDR3 is 11 residues long. The V gene's germline CDR1 is SNHLY and CDR2 FYNNEI. CDR3 sequence (DNA): TGTGCCACCCTACGGGATGAAAAACTGTTTTTT. It specifies CATLRDEKLFF.

The gene calls are TRBV29-1 and TRBJ1-1, with 12 bases identical to TRBD1. Germline V gene lookup returns CDR1 SQVTM and CDR2 ANQGSEA. The CDR3 length is 14 residues. Trimming at V came to 6 bases and at J to 5 bases, leaving 7 bases not matched to a gene. The CDR3 loop is CSVTRDRGLTEAFF. The CDR3 DNA sequence: TGCAGCGTGACCCGGGACAGGGGGCTTACTGAAGCTTTCTTT.

The chain is built from TRBV11-2 and TRBJ2-3; D possibly uses TRBD1 or TRBD2 (5 bases each). Trimming pared 4 bases from V and 6 bases from J, leaving 14 bases between. CDR1 is SGHAT and CDR2 is FQNNGV in the germline V gene. The CDR3 is 14 amino acids. The CDR3 loop reads CASSSGTQYDTQYF. Written as DNA, the CDR3 is TGTGCCAGCAGCTCGGGGACCCAATACGATACGCAGTATTTT.

The V call is TRBV18, the J call TRBJ2-2, with 7 bases aligning to TRBD2. Trimming took 0 bases from V and 5 from J; bases not matched to a gene: 3. Germline V CDR1 and CDR2: KGHSH, LQKENI. CDR3 length: 15 amino acids. CDR3 sequence: CASSPPGLQTGELFF. CDR3 DNA sequence: TGTGCCAGCTCACCACCGGGACTACAGACCGGGGAGCTGTTTTTT.

The gene calls are TRBV7-9 and TRBJ1-4, with D tentatively TRBD1 (5 bases). The germline CDR1 and CDR2 sequences are SEHNR and FQNEAQ (reference sequence). V was shortened by 0 bases and J by 1 base, with 12 bases between the two germline ends. This CDR3 region has 17 residues. For the CDR3, the DNA is TGTGCCAGCAGCTTAGCCCTTGGGGGTGGAACTAATGAAAAACTGTTTTTT. It codes for CASSLALGGGTNEKLFF. Full variable domain (rest looked up from reference TRBV7-9 and TRBJ1-4): DTGVSQNPRHKITKRGQNVTFRCDPISEHNRLYWYRQTLGQGPEFLTYFQNEAQLEKSRLLSDRFSAERPKGSFSTLEIQRTEQGDSAMYLCASSLALGGGTNEKLFFGSGTQLSVL.